This T cell receptor beta chain is drawn from a study of cytomegalovirus exposure and HLA in healthy donors. Study in general: Prior work identified around 120 million unique TCR beta sequences in some 200 million T cells.

The germline CDR1 and CDR2 sequences are SGHRS and YFSETQ. Trimming pared 6 bases from V and 1 base from J, leaving 11 bases between. The CDR3 contains 13 residues. Remarks on this clone: Its antigen remains unknown.

The PCR used 60 Vbeta and 13 Jbeta primers. Using immunoSEQ multiplex PCR, the repertoire was profiled, and TCRdb retains in-frame clones only, with some absent. Of over 85,000 clones detected, approximately 80% appear once; the ten largest clones hold approximately 7.7%. Each of the donors was a healthy bone marrow donor. Points from the study as a whole: A previous analysis found most TCR beta V segments productive roughly 87% or roughly 30% of the time. Per published reports, the classifier diagnosed cytomegalovirus status with high specificity and sensitivity.

What was sequenced was PBMCs. The TCR originated in a female donor in good health and CMV-seronegative. The genes are TRBV5-1 and TRBJ2-7, with D possibly matching TRBD1 (5 bases). The CDR3 DNA is TGCGCCAGCAATCAGGGCAGATCCTACGAGCAGTACTTC. As protein: CASNQGRSYEQYF. Full variable domain (remainder filled in from reference TRBV5-1 and TRBJ2-7): KAGVTQTPRYLIKTRGQQVTLSCSPISGHRSVSWYQQTPGQGLQFLFEYFSETQRNKGNFPGRFSGRQFSNSRSEMNVSTLELGDSALYLCASNQGRSYEQYFGPGTRLTVT.